These 26 T cell receptor beta chains were all obtained from the same sample, sequenced in a study of breast tumors, draining lymph nodes, adjacent tissues. TCRdb independently ran MiXCR on the multiplex PCR reads; one entry per CDR3 protein. The data show approximately 200,000 distinct CDR3 sequences, with around 33% seen just once and 4.3% held by the top ten. Samples came from axillary lymph nodes draining the breast cancer. The sequenced material came from axillary lymph node tissue. These receptors all stem from a female donor with breast cancer. Some clones in this sample may be carry-over from other donors' samples.

Comment on this clonotype: This may be a read error, as it is one base from a much larger clone. The chain has TRBV28 and TRBJ2-7, with 9 positions matching TRBD2. Unmatched junction bases numbered 11, after V lost 7 bases and J lost 4 bases. In germline, CDR1 is MDHEN, CDR2 SYDVKM. This CDR3 has 15 residues. The CDR3 region has the DNA TGTGCCAGCATCGCGATGGCGGGAGGGGGGTACGAGCAGTACTTC. Encoded protein: CASIAMAGGGYEQYF.

A few counts support this clonotype. One base away lies a much larger clone, so this may be a sequencing read error. This chain joins TRBV9 and TRBJ1-2, with D unclear. The CDR3 length is 13 residues. Germline CDR1 is SGDLS and CDR2 is YYNGEE. CDR3 amino acids: CASSPRINYGYAF. CDR3 bases: TGTGCCAGCAGCCCGAGAATTAACTATGGCTACGCCTTC.

This clonotype was counted between two and nine times. V gene TRBV3-1 combines with J gene TRBJ1-5, with no clear D. The germline V gene encodes CDR1 LGHDT and CDR2 YNNKEL (reference sequence). The V gene lost 4 bases and the J gene lost 3 bases, with 13 bases spanning the gap. This CDR3 spans 15 amino acids. CDR3 residues: CASSPGEGHNQPQHF. In nucleotides, the CDR3 is TGTGCCAGCAGCCCCGGGGAAGGCCACAATCAGCCCCAGCATTTT. Full variable domain (rest looked up from reference TRBV3-1 and TRBJ1-5): DTAVSQTPKYLVTQMGNDKSIKCEQNLGHDTMYWYKQDSKKFLKIMFSYNNKELIINETVPNRFSPKSPDKAHLNLHINSLELGDSAVYFCASSPGEGHNQPQHFGDGTRLSIL.

This clonotype was seen repeatedly, ten times or more. The V gene is TRBV6-2 or TRBV6-3, the J gene TRBJ1-5; 7 nucleotides agree with TRBD1. There are 15 residues in the CDR3. J gave up 2 bases and V 6 bases, and 7 bases lay outside the gene matches. Germline V gives CDR1 MNHEY, CDR2 SVGEGT. CDR3 sequence reads: CASRRTGVGNQPQHF. CDR3 DNA: TGTGCCAGCAGAAGAACAGGGGTGGGCAATCAGCCCCAGCATTTT.

This clonotype showed up many times. This chain's CDR3 is CASSLGLAGWREGGQYF. In nucleotides, the CDR3 is TGTGCCAGCAGCTTAGGGCTAGCGGGGTGGAGAGAAGGGGGGCAGTATTTT. This chain connects TRBV7-8 to TRBJ2-3; 9 bases agree with TRBD2. J was trimmed by 11 bases and V by 1 base; bases with no gene match: 16. Germline V CDR1 and CDR2: SGHVS, FQNEAQ. The CDR3 has 17 amino acids.

This clonotype was counted many times. The rearrangement joins TRBV11-2 to TRBJ2-3; 7 bases map to TRBD1. This CDR3 is built from 13 residues. V trimming: 4 bases; J trimming: 4 bases; junction bases outside the gene matches: 2. Germline V gives CDR1 SGHAT, CDR2 FQNNGV. As DNA, the CDR3 is TGTGCCAGCAGCTCTGGGACAGCAGATACGCAGTATTTT. Translation: CASSSGTADTQYF. The full variable domain, completed using reference TRBV11-2 and TRBJ2-3, is EAGVAQSPRYKIIEKRQSVAFWCNPISGHATLYWYQQILGQGPKLLIQFQNNGVVDDSQLPKDRFSAERLKGVDSTLKIQPAKLEDSAVYLCASSSGTADTQYFGPGTRLTVL.

This rearrangement joins TRBV19 to TRBJ2-1; 8 positions match TRBD2. The germline V gene encodes CDR1 LNHDA and CDR2 SQIVND (reference sequence). The CDR3 is made up of 12 amino acids. The CDR3 here is CAIAGSYNEQFF. The CDR3 region has the DNA TGTGCTATAGCGGGATCCTACAATGAGCAGTTCTTC. The entire variable domain, with the rest obtained from reference TRBV19 and TRBJ2-1, is as follows: DGGITQSPKYLFRKEGQNVTLSCEQNLNHDAMYWYRQDPGQGLRLIYYSQIVNDFQKGDIAEGYSVSREKKESFPLTVTSAQKNPTAFYLCAIAGSYNEQFFGPGTRLTVL.

The table lists this clonotype with many counts. The rearrangement links TRBV5-6 to TRBJ1-2; D unclear. The CDR3 contains 13 residues. The V and J ends lost 4 bases and 7 bases respectively, with 14 bases between them. Germline V gene lookup returns CDR1 SGHDT and CDR2 YYEEEE. CDR3: CASSPASFFGYTF. The CDR3, as DNA: TGTGCCAGCAGCCCCGCTTCCTTTTTTGGCTACACCTTC.

The genes are TRBV7-9 and TRBJ2-2; D may be TRBD1 or TRBD2 (5 bases each). The last part of the DNA fits TRBJ2-1 better; the J call may be wrong. The CDR3 covers 15 residues. Germline V CDR1 and CDR2: SEHNR, FQNEAQ (reference sequence). The CDR3 sequence is CASSYGTANTGEQFF. CDR3 nucleotides: TGTGCCAGCAGTTACGGGACGGCGAACACCGGGGAGCAGTTCTTC.

The chain employs TRBV10-3 and TRBJ2-7; weak D call: TRBD2 (5 bases). There are 13 residues in the CDR3. V dropped 8 bases and J dropped 0 bases, with 11 bases sitting between them. CDR1 ENHRY and CDR2 SYGVKD come from the germline V gene. Here the CDR3 reads CAIGPGSSYEQYF. Written as DNA, the CDR3 is TGTGCCATCGGTCCGGGGTCCTCCTACGAGCAGTACTTC.

This clonotype has a count of ten or more. This rearrangement joins TRBV15 to TRBJ2-6; 8 bases fit TRBD2. The germline gives CDR1 LNHNV, CDR2 YYDKDF (reference sequence). CDR3 size: 17 residues. Trimming took 6 bases from V and 0 from J; bases not matched to a gene: 7. The CDR3 coding sequence is TGTGCCACCAGACCACATAGCGGGAACTCTGGGGCCAACGTCCTGACTTTC. Protein sequence: CATRPHSGNSGANVLTF.

As to this clonotype: The CDR3 end shows no conserved phenylalanine or tryptophan, and so a read error is likely. The DNA is omitted, as the CDR3 cannot be located on it reliably, and the CDR3 follows TCRdb's listing. The chain employs TRBV7-2 and TRBJ2-6; no check of the table's D call, TRBD2, against the DNA was made. CDR1 SGHTA and CDR2 FQGNSA come from the germline V gene. Both ends counted, the CDR3 spans 13 residues. CDR3 in amino acids: CASSPGGGALGTS.

This clonotype has ten or more counts. This chain links TRBV5-5 with TRBJ2-1; maybe TRBD2 (5 bases). Germline CDR1 reads SGHKS; CDR2 reads YYEKEE (reference sequence). The CDR3 contains 15 residues. V dropped 1 base and J dropped 6 bases, with 14 bases sitting between them. Here the CDR3 DNA reads TGTGCCAGCAGCTTGAAAGGGCTAGCCGCCAATGAGCAGTTCTTC. Encoded protein: CASSLKGLAANEQFF.

By share of the sample, this clonotype is medium-sized (0.01 to 0.1%). The V and J genes are TRBV15 and TRBJ2-6, with D perhaps matching TRBD1 (6 bases). V lost 3 bases to trimming and J lost 2 bases, with 8 bases between them. This CDR3 spans 15 amino acids. CDR1 LNHNV and CDR2 YYDKDF come from the germline V gene (reference sequence). Here the CDR3 reads CATSSRGPGANVLTF. The CDR3 DNA reads TGTGCCACCAGCAGCAGGGGCCCTGGGGCCAACGTCCTGACTTTC. Full variable domain (outside the CDR3, taken from reference TRBV15 and TRBJ2-6): DAMVIQNPRYQVTQFGKPVTLSCSQTLNHNVMYWYQQKSSQAPKLLFHYYDKDFNNEADTPDNFQSRRPNTSFCFLDIRSPGLGDTAMYLCATSSRGPGANVLTFGAGSRLTVL.

This clonotype turned up a few times. A much larger clone lies one base from this, so it may be a read error. No conserved phenylalanine or tryptophan is present at the end of the CDR3, so a read error is the likely explanation. This chain connects TRBV30 to TRBJ1-6; 8 bases are shared with TRBD1. The V segment lost 5 bases and the J segment 2 bases; nucleotides outside the gene matches: 8. The CDR3 is 16 residues long. Germline CDR1 is GTSNPN and CDR2 is SVGIG (reference sequence). CDR3 sequence (DNA): TGTGCCTGGTATCCCACAGGGGGAGCCTATAATTCACCCCTCCACCTT. Amino acids: CAWYPTGGAYNSPLHL.

The chain uses TRBV5-1 and TRBJ2-4, with D possibly TRBD1 on 6 matching bases. Germline V gene data show CDR1 as SGHRS and CDR2 as YFSETQ. This CDR3 spans 14 amino acids. Trimming shortened V by 4 bases and J by 1 base, and 9 bases separated the two germline ends. The CDR3 nucleotides are TGCGCCAGCAGCCCTCAGGGGGCCAAAAACATTCAGTACTTC. Residues: CASSPQGAKNIQYF.

This clonotype was seen at least ten times. The rearrangement links TRBV7-6 to TRBJ2-3; 9 bases agree with TRBD1. Germline V gives CDR1 SGHVS, CDR2 FNYEAQ. J lost 4 bases, V lost 5 bases, and 4 bases had no gene match. CDR3 length equals 14 residues. The CDR3 loop reads CASSEGQGADTQYF. CDR3 in DNA: TGTGCCAGCAGCGAGGGACAGGGCGCAGATACGCAGTATTTT. Looking up the rest from reference TRBV7-6 and TRBJ2-3 gives the full variable domain: GAGVSQSPRYKVTKRGQDVALRCDPISGHVSLYWYRQALGQGPEFLTYFNYEAQQDKSGLPNDRFSAERPEGSISTLTIQRTEQRDSAMYRCASSEGQGADTQYFGPGTRLTVL.

This clonotype was seen repeatedly, ten times or more. The J gene is TRBJ2-7, the V gene TRBV9; D assignment may be TRBD1 or TRBD2 (5 bases each). CDR3 size: 15 residues. With 3 bases removed from V and 3 bases from J, the gap between germline ends came to 16 bases. Germline V gene data show CDR1 as SGDLS and CDR2 as YYNGEE. CDR3 loop: CASSEDVGVFYEQYF. The DNA of the CDR3 is TGTGCCAGCAGCGAGGACGTGGGGGTCTTCTACGAGCAGTACTTC.

In this sample, this clonotype turned up many times. The V call is TRBV5-5, the J call TRBJ1-3; D is unresolved. This CDR3 spans 15 amino acids. Germline V gene sequence: CDR1 SGHKS, CDR2 YYEKEE (reference sequence). V was pared by 4 bases and J by 0 bases, with 11 bases between. The DNA of the CDR3 is TGTGCCAGCAGCCTTGACGGAGACTCTGGAAACACCATATATTTT. Its translation: CASSLDGDSGNTIYF.

There are many counts of this clonotype. The chain has TRBV7-6 and TRBJ2-2; no clear D. Per the germline V gene, CDR1 is SGHVS and CDR2 is FNYEAQ. The germline V and J ends were trimmed by 5 bases and 0 bases, with 16 bases remaining between them. The CDR3 totals 17 residues. The CDR3 sequence is CASSPSPSFTNTGELFF. The CDR3 nucleotides are TGTGCCAGCAGCCCTTCCCCGTCATTTACGAACACCGGGGAGCTGTTTTTT.

There are many counts of this clonotype. The V call is TRBV6-5, the J call TRBJ2-7; TRBD2 matches at 7 bases. The CDR3 has 14 amino acids. Germline CDR1 and CDR2: MNHEY and SVGAGI. Trimming at V came to 5 bases and at J to 3 bases, leaving 7 bases not matched to a gene. The CDR3 loop is CASSPGLVVYEQYF. The CDR3, as DNA: TGTGCCAGCAGTCCCGGACTAGTCGTCTACGAGCAGTACTTC.

This clonotype has a handful of counts. The chain is built from TRBV6-5 and TRBJ1-4, with 10 bases that match TRBD1. The CDR3 length is 13 residues. The V and J ends lost 7 bases and 7 bases, in that order; junction bases with no gene match: 3. Looked up from germline, CDR1 is MNHEY and CDR2 is SVGAGI. CDR3 nucleotides: TGTGCCAGCACGGGACAGGGGCGTGAAAAACTGTTTTTT. Protein product: CASTGQGREKLFF.

This chain joins TRBV6-4 and TRBJ1-2; TRBD1 aligns across 11 bases. Germline V gives CDR1 MRHNA, CDR2 SNTAGT. CDR3 length: 16 amino acids. V was pared by 0 bases and J by 7 bases, with 7 bases of the junction left unmatched. The CDR3 sequence is CASSDSKVDRGLGYTF. The CDR3 coding sequence is TGTGCCAGCAGTGACTCGAAGGTGGACAGGGGGCTTGGCTACACCTTC.

This clonotype was observed many times. This chain connects TRBV19 to TRBJ2-3, with D perhaps TRBD1 (5 bases). Germline-derived CDR1 and CDR2 are LNHDA and SQIVND (reference sequence). The CDR3 runs to 15 residues. Trimming cost V 1 base and J 2 bases, with 10 bases left between them. Here the CDR3 DNA reads TGTGCCAGTAGTATAGGGACAACAATCACAGATACGCAGTATTTT. This encodes CASSIGTTITDTQYF.

In its sample, this clonotype was seen a few times. A single base separates this from a much larger clone, so it may be a read error. CDR3 residues: CSARILLARAYEQYF. The DNA of the CDR3 is TGCAGTGCTAGAATCCTGCTAGCTCGGGCCTACGAGCAGTACTTC. The gene calls are TRBV20-1 and TRBJ2-7, with D possibly TRBD2 on 5 matching bases. The CDR3 covers 15 residues. The V gene lost 2 bases and the J gene lost 2 bases, with 16 bases spanning the gap. Looked up from germline, CDR1 is DFQATT and CDR2 is SNEGSKA (reference sequence).

There are many counts of this clonotype. The chain uses TRBV6-6 and TRBJ1-6, with TRBD1 as a possible D gene (6 bases). The CDR3 contains 15 residues. The germline V gene encodes CDR1 MNHNY and CDR2 SVGAGI (reference sequence). V was pared by 7 bases and J by 8 bases, with 18 bases between. Written as DNA, the CDR3 is TGTGCCAGCATCACGGGGGGGGCTGGTGATTCACCCCTCCACTTT. Its protein is CASITGGAGDSPLHF.